This T cell receptor beta chain was documented in a study of response to subunit inactivated influenza vaccine. MiXCR, applied by TCRdb to the RT-PCR reads, yields one record per CDR3 protein. The sample lists roughly 700,000 distinct CDR3 sequences, 15% to 18% occurring once. The CDR3 loop spans 10 amino acids. V lost 9 bases, J lost 9 bases, and 9 bases lay in between. Looked up from germline, CDR1 is MNHGY and CDR2 is SVAAGI. This clonotype was seen a handful of times. The specimen comprised PBMCs from blood, sampled about 12 days after vaccination. The rearrangement uses TRBV6-9 and TRBJ2-1; D not resolved. The receptor comes from a middle-aged man who received an inactivated influenza vaccine. In DNA, the CDR3 is TGTGCCAGACCCCATAGTGAGCAGTTCTTC. Translation: CARPHSEQFF.